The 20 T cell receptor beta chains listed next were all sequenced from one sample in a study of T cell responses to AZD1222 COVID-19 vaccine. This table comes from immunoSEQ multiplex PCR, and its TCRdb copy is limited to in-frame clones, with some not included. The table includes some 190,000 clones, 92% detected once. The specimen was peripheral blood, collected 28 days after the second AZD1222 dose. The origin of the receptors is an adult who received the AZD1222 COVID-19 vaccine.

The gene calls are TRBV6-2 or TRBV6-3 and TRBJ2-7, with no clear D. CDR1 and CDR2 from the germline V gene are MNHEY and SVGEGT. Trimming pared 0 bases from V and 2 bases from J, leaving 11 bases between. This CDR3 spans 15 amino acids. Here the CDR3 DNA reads TGTGCCAGCAGTTACTCGAATTGGAACCCCTACGAGCAGTACTTC. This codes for CASSYSNWNPYEQYF.

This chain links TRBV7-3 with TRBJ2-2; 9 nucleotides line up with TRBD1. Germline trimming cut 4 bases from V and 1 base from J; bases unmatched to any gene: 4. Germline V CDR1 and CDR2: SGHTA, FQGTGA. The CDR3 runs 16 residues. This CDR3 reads CASSWGQGRNTGELFF. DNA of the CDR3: TGTGCCAGCAGCTGGGGACAGGGCAGGAACACCGGGGAGCTGTTTTTT.

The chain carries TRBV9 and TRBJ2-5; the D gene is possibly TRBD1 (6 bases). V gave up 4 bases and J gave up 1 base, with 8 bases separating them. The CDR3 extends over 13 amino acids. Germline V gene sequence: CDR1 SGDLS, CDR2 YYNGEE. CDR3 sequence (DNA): TGTGCCAGCAGCCCCAGGGGCCAAGAGACCCAGTACTTC. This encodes CASSPRGQETQYF. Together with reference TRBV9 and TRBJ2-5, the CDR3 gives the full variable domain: DSGVTQTPKHLITATGQRVTLRCSPRSGDLSVYWYQQSLDQGLQFLIQYYNGEERAKGNILERFSAQQFPDLHSELNLSSLELGDSALYFCASSPRGQETQYFGPGTRLLVL.

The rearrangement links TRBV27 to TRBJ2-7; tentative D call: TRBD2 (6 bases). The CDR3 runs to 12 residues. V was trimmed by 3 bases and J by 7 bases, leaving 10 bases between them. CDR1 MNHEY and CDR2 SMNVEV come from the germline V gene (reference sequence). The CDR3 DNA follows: TGTGCCAGCAGTTTTCCCGGGGGAGAGCAGTACTTC. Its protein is CASSFPGGEQYF.

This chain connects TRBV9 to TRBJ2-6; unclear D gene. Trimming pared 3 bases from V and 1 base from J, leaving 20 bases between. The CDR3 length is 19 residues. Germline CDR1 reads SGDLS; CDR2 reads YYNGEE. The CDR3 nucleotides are TGTGCCAGCAGCGGAAACTTCAGAAGTTTAAAATCTGGGGCCAACGTCCTGACTTTC. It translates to CASSGNFRSLKSGANVLTF.

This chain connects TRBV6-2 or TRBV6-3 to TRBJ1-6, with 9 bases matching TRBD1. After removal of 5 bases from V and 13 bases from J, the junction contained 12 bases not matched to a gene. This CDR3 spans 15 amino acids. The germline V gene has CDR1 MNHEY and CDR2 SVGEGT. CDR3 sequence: CASSTQQGANLPLHF. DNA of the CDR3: TGTGCCAGCAGTACACAACAGGGGGCGAATCTCCCCCTCCACTTT.

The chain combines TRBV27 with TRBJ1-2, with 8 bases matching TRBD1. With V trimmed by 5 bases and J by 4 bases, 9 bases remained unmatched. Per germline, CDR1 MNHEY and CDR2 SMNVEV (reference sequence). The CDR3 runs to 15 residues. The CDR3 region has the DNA TGTGCCAGCAGTCCTAACAGGGGGGCCGGCTATGGCTACACCTTC. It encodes CASSPNRGAGYGYTF.

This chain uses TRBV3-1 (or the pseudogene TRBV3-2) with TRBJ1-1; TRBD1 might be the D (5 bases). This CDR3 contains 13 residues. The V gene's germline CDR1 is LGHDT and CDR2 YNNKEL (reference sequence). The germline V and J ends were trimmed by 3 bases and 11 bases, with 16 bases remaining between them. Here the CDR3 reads CASSHYRSQRAFF. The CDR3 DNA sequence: TGTGCCAGCAGCCATTACAGGTCCCAAAGGGCTTTCTTT.

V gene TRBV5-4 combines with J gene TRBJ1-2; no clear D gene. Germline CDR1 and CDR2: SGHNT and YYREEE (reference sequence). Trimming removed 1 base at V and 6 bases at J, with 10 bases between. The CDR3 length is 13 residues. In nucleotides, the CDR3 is TGTGCCAGCAGCTTGTCTGGGGAAGATGGCTACACCTTC. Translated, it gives CASSLSGEDGYTF. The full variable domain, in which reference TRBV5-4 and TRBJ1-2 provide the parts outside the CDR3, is ETGVTQSPTHLIKTRGQQVTLRCSSQSGHNTVSWYQQALGQGPQFIFQYYREEENGRGNFPPRFSGLQFPNYSSELNVNALELDDSALYLCASSLSGEDGYTFGSGTRLTVV.

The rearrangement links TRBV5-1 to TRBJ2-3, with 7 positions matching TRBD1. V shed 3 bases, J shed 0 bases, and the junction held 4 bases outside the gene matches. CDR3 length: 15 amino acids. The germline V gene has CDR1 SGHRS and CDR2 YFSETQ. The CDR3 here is CASSWDSSSTDTQYF. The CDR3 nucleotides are TGCGCCAGCAGCTGGGACAGTTCTAGCACAGATACGCAGTATTTT.

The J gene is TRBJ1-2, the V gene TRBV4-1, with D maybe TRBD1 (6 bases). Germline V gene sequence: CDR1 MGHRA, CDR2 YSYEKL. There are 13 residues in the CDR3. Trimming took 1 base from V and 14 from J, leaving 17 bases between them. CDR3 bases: TGCGCCAGCAGCCAAGTGGATCAGGGGCAGAGAACCTTC. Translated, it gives CASSQVDQGQRTF.

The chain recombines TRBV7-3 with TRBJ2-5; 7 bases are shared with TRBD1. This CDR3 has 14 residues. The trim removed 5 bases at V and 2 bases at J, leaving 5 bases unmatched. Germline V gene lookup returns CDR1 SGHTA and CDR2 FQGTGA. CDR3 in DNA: TGTGCCAGCAGCCCCCCGGGACAGCAAGAGACCCAGTACTTC. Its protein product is CASSPPGQQETQYF.

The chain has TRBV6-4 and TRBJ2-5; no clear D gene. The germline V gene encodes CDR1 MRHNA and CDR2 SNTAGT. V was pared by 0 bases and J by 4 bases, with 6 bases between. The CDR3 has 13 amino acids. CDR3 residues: CASSDSPGETQYF. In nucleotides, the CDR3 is TGTGCCAGCAGTGACTCACCGGGAGAGACCCAGTACTTC.

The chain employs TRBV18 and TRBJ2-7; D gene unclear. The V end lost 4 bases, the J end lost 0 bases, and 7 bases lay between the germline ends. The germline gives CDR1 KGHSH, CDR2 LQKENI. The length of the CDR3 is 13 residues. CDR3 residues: CASSQPSSYEQYF. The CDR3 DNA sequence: TGTGCCAGCTCACAACCAAGCTCCTACGAGCAGTACTTC.

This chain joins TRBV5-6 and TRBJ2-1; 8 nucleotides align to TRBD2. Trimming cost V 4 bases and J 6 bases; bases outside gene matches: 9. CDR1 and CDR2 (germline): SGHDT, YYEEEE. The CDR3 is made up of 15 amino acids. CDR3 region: CASSPERGIINEQFF. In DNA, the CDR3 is TGTGCCAGCAGCCCTGAGCGGGGGATAATCAATGAGCAGTTCTTC.

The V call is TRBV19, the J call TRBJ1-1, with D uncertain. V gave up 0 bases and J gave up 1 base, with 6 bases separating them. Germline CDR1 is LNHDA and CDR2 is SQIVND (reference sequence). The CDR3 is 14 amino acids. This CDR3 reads CASSIDRANTEAFF. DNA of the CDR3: TGTGCCAGTAGTATAGATCGGGCGAACACTGAAGCTTTCTTT.

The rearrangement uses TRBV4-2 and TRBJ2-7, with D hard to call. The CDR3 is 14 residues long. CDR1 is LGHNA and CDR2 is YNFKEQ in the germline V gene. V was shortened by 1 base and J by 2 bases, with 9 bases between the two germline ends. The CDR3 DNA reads TGTGCCAGCAGCCAAGCCAGTAACCCCTACGAGCAGTACTTC. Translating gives CASSQASNPYEQYF.

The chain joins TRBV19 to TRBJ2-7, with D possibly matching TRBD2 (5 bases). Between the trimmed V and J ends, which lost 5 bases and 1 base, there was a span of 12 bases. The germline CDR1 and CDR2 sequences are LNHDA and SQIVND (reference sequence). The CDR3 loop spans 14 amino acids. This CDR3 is CASSVRGDSYEQYF. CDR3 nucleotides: TGTGCCAGTAGTGTCCGGGGAGATTCCTACGAGCAGTACTTC.

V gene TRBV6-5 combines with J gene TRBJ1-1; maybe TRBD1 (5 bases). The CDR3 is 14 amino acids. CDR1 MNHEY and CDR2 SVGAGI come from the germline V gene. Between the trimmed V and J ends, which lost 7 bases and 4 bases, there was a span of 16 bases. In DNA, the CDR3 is TGTGCCAGCACCGGGGGGGGTTCTGGCACTGAAGCTTTCTTT. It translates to CASTGGGSGTEAFF.

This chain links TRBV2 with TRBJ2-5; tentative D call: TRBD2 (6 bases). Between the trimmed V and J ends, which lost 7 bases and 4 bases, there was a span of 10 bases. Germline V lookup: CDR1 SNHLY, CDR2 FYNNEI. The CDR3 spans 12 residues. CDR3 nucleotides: TGTGCCAGCAAGGGACTCGTAGAGACCCAGTACTTC. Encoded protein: CASKGLVETQYF.